The present T cell receptor (beta chain) was sequenced within a study of CD8+ T cells in alopecia areata. Study summary: For 6 to 18 months, tofacitinib was taken, and 6 months off drug followed.

A word on this clone: Its antigen is unknown.

Overall study findings and caveats: Alphabeta T cells residing in normal skin are also sequenced in scalp samples.

RNA, once extracted, was reverse transcribed into cDNA for use as the sequencing template. Here immunoSEQ multiplex PCR was the method, and the copy in TCRdb shows in-frame clones only, minus some. Of 40,000 to 50,000 clones listed, about two thirds are singletons. There are 14 residues in the CDR3. The V gene end was trimmed by 5 bases and the J gene end by 3 bases; junction bases not matched to a gene: 6. Germline values: CDR1 MNHEY, CDR2 SMNVEV (reference sequence). The sample's treatment: oral pan-JAK inhibitor, 5-10 mg twice daily. This clonotype originated in a human donor with alopecia areata. The V gene is TRBV27, the J gene TRBJ2-7; 8 nucleotides line up with TRBD1. Source: CD8+ T cells sorted from blood, taken at week 4, from a patient treated with tofacitinib. The CDR3 here is CASSRGTGNYEQYF. CDR3 coding DNA: TGTGCCAGCAGTCGAGGGACAGGCAACTACGAGCAGTACTTC.